A selection of T cell receptor beta chains follows, all from one sample in a study of CXCR3-negative and CXCR3-positive naive CD8 T cells. TCRdb reprocessed the 5' RACE reads, keeping one entry per CDR3 protein, no DNA. The sample holds about 60,000 distinct CDR3 sequences. The specimen was naive CXCR3+ CD8+ T cells from blood. These receptors were collected from a human donor in good health. Some clones in this sample may be carry-over from other donors' samples. CDR3s include the opening cysteine and the closing phenylalanine or tryptophan.

cdr3_aa	cdr3_length	v_call	j_call
CASSLLPGEAFF	12	TRBV7-9	TRBJ1-1
CASSVLRDTQYF	12	TRBV12-3/TRBV12-4	TRBJ2-3
CASSTDYTDTQYF	13	TRBV2	TRBJ2-3
CSVQGDSYEQYF	12	TRBV29-1	TRBJ2-7
CASLGPPGYTF	11	TRBV19	TRBJ1-2
CASSPEAEYEQYF	13	TRBV18	TRBJ2-7
CASSFSGTGAGGYTF	15	TRBV12-3/TRBV12-4	TRBJ1-2
CASSPGLSEAFF	12	TRBV7-9	TRBJ1-1
CASSDQRGRPTDTQYF	16	TRBV25-1	TRBJ2-3
CSVDGGQGSSYEQYF	15	TRBV29-1	TRBJ2-7
CSVDRRETQYF	11	TRBV29-1	TRBJ2-5
CASNQLAGGPYEQYF	15	TRBV7-2	TRBJ2-7
CASSVEWNQPQHF	13	TRBV5-1	TRBJ1-5
CASMRGSYEQYF	12	TRBV28	TRBJ2-7
CASSPERNRPYEQYF	15	TRBV9	TRBJ2-7
CASSLHSTSGGGFTDTQYF	19	TRBV5-1	TRBJ2-3
CASSPGSTTSEAFF	14	TRBV19	TRBJ1-1
CASSPGAGGRYNEQFF	16	TRBV7-3	TRBJ2-1
CASSFRSAGNGPIF	14	TRBV28	TRBJ1-2
CASNSRGLNTGELFF	15	TRBV2	TRBJ2-2
CAISEPRTPGELMNTEAFF	19	TRBV10-3	TRBJ1-1
CASSLGQLEAFF	12	TRBV7-9	TRBJ1-1
CSASPGTGDYEQYF	14	TRBV20-1	TRBJ2-7
CASSSGASLYEQYF	14	TRBV11-2	TRBJ2-7